Sequencing of this T cell receptor beta chain was carried out in a study of T cells in Graves' hyperthyroidism and ophthalmopathy. Germline lookup yields CDR1 DFQATT and CDR2 SNEGSKA (reference sequence). V was cut by 0 bases and J by 4 bases, with 4 bases left in between. The CDR3 contains 12 residues. The source material, RNA transcripts, was used to amplify TCR beta CDR3 regions. With the HTBI primer set, the TCR CDR3 went through a first round of RT-PCR. MiXCR, run by TCRdb on the multiplex PCR reads, gives a single entry per CDR3 protein. The sample includes 350,000 to 400,000 distinct CDR3 sequences, approximately 15% of them seen just once. Each 10 ml fresh peripheral blood draw supplied the PBMCs.

V and J are TRBV20-1 and TRBJ1-5; D remains ambiguous. Material: blood. The sequence was collected from a woman in her twenties or thirties with Graves' hyperthyroidism. CDR3 sequence: CSAREPNQPQHF. In DNA form, the CDR3 reads TGCAGTGCTAGAGAACCGAATCAGCCCCAGCATTTT.